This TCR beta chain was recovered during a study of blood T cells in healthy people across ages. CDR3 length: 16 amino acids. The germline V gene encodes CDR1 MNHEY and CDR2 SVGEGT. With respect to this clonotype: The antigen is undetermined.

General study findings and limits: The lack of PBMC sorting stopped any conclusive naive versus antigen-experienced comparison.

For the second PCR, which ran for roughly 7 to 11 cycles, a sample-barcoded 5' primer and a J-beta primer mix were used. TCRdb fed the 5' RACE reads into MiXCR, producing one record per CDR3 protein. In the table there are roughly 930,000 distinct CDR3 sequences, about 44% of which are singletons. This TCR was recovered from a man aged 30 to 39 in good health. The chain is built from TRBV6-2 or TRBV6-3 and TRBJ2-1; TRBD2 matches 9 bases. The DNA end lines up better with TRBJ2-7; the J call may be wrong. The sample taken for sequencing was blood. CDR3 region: CASSPAAGGLYNEQYF. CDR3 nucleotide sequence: TGTGCCAGCAGCCCCGCAGCGGGGGGCTTATACAATGAGCAGTACTTC.